The clone carrying this T cell receptor beta chain has only a few counts. Germline lookup yields CDR1 SGHRS and CDR2 YFSETQ. Losses at the gene ends were 0 bases for V and 2 bases for J; bases not matched to a gene: 0. The CDR3 spans 16 residues. Diagnosis of hyperthyroidism was new in patients aged 18 to 65, and its duration was under 2 months. PBMCs came from 8.5 to 10 ml fresh peripheral blood. The data originate from a study of T cells in Graves' hyperthyroidism and ophthalmopathy. Across the whole study: Peripheral blood was acquired at first diagnosis, ahead of any therapy whatsoever.

There were TCR beta CDR3 regions amplified from RNA transcripts. First-round RT-PCR with HTBI primers amplified the TCR CDR3 region. TCRdb reprocessed the multiplex PCR reads via MiXCR and lists one record per CDR3 protein. The sample lists about 560,000 distinct CDR3 sequences, around 17% occurring once. The sequence was collected from a woman aged 18-29 years with Graves' hyperthyroidism. Material: blood. The rearrangement joins TRBV5-1 to TRBJ2-7; TRBD2 aligns across 15 bases. This CDR3 reads CASSLGTSGRAYEQYF. CDR3 nucleotide sequence: TGCGCCAGCAGCTTGGGGACTAGCGGGAGGGCCTACGAGCAGTACTTC.